This T cell receptor (beta chain) emerged from a study of post-analysis software for immune sequencing data. For the study at large: There were relapsing-remitting, secondary progressive and progressive-relapsing multiple sclerosis among the disease courses included. Findings and caveats of the study: The five TRBV segments detected at higher frequency in patients than in controls included TRBV5-6, TRBV5-1 and TRBV20-1. For normalized Chao1 diversity, multiple sclerosis patients scored significantly lower than controls did. By F measure, strong co-clustering occurred among samples prepared in the same batch.

V lost 3 bases and J lost 5, with 7 bases in between. CDR1 is SGHDN and CDR2 is FVKESK in the germline V gene. The CDR3 consists of 12 residues. The authors incorporated unique molecular identifiers into the TCR beta cDNA libraries. Once 1 to 10 million T cells were used, some 500,000 cDNA molecules resulted. One entry per CDR3 protein, called by TCRdb with MiXCR from the PCR reads. Among approximately 630,000 distinct CDR3 sequences listed, 55% to 70% were seen once. With regard to this clonotype: As yet, its antigen is unknown.

The TCR was taken from a girl aged 2 to 9 with multiple sclerosis. The gene calls are TRBV14 and TRBJ1-1; D uncertain. Specimen: blood. The CDR3 sequence: CASSQEGTEAFF. The DNA for the CDR3 is TGTGCCAGCAGCCAGGAGGGAACTGAAGCTTTCTTT.